This TCR beta chain was profiled in a study of T cell responses to AZD1222 COVID-19 vaccine. J lost 2 bases, V lost 1 base, and 3 bases had no gene match. This CDR3 region has 15 residues. Germline CDR1 SGHTA, CDR2 FQGTGA. Second-dose intervals of approximately 4 or approximately 12 weeks were pooled. This clone was seen a single time. Its antigen is not identified. Points from the study as a whole: Baseline antibody screening turned up just six or seven seropositive AZD1222 recipients.

Only in-frame clones appear in the TCRdb table, and some are missing; sequencing was by immunoSEQ multiplex PCR. The sample includes some 200,000 clones, approximately 95% seen only once; the top ten take around 1%. V usage is TRBV7-3 and J usage is TRBJ2-5; TRBD1 matches at 8 bases. The receptor was derived from an adult who received the AZD1222 COVID-19 vaccine. The sample in question was peripheral blood, obtained 28 days after the second AZD1222 dose. The CDR3 bases are TGTGCCAGCAGCTTAAACGGACAGGGTCAAGAGACCCAGTACTTC. Translating gives CASSLNGQGQETQYF.